This is a list of T cell receptor beta chains from one sample in a study of metastatic and nonmetastatic thyroid tumors. TCRdb reassembled clones from the PCR reads with MiXCR. The sample has approximately 90,000 clones; around 9.1% are singletons. Specimen: blood. The receptors derive from a female donor with papillary thyroid cancer or a benign thyroid nodule (not recorded which). Some clones in this sample may be carry-over from other donors' samples. CDR3s include the opening cysteine and the closing phenylalanine or tryptophan. The D gene is left open where the match is weak. Part of the rows lack a size; the others show once, few, many or a class for expanded clones.

V: TRBV29-1; J: TRBJ2-5; D: TRBD1; size: many; DNA: TGCAGCGTGACAGGGGGCGAGACCCAGTACTTC; CDR3: CSVTGGETQYF
V: TRBV6-5; J: TRBJ2-5; D: .; size: many; DNA: TGTGCCAGCAGTTACTCGGGGCAGGAGACCCAGTACTTC; CDR3: CASSYSGQETQYF
V: TRBV2; J: TRBJ2-7; D: .; size: many; DNA: TGTGCCAGCAGTCCGGGAGCTTCCTACGAGCAGTACTTC; CDR3: CASSPGASYEQYF
V: TRBV9; J: TRBJ2-1; D: TRBD2; size: many; DNA: TGTGCCAGCAGCGTAGAGGCGAGCGGGGGAAAATACAATGAGCAGTTCTTC; CDR3: CASSVEASGGKYNEQFF
V: TRBV12-3/TRBV12-4; J: TRBJ1-2; D: .; size: .; DNA: TGTGCCAGCAGTTTAGCCAGCAGCTATGGCTACACCTTC; CDR3: CASSLASSYGYTF
V: TRBV2; J: TRBJ2-1; D: TRBD2; size: many; DNA: TGTGCCAGCAGGGCGCGTAGCGGGGGTGATAATGAGCAGTTCTTC; CDR3: CASRARSGGDNEQFF
V: TRBV11-2; J: TRBJ2-3; D: .; size: .; DNA: TGTGCCAGCAGCTTTACGACAGGTTCGCCAGATACGCAGTATTTT; CDR3: CASSFTTGSPDTQYF
V: TRBV11-3; J: TRBJ2-3; D: TRBD2; size: many; DNA: TGTGCCAGCAGCCCCGCTAGCGGGGGCACAGATACGCAGTATTTT; CDR3: CASSPASGGTDTQYF
V: TRBV4-2; J: TRBJ2-7; D: .; size: many; DNA: TGTGCCAGCAGCCAAGATGCGGCAGGTTCCCGGGTGCAGTACTTC; CDR3: CASSQDAAGSRVQYF
V: TRBV24-1; J: TRBJ1-5; D: .; size: many; DNA: TGTGCCACCAGTGATTTTGCGGAGCCCCAGCATTTT; CDR3: CATSDFAEPQHF
V: TRBV20-1; J: TRBJ1-2; D: .; size: many; DNA: TGCAGTGCTAGAGATCGAGGGCAGGGGCGATTAAAAAACTATGGCTACACCTTC; CDR3: CSARDRGQGRLKNYGYTF
V: TRBV30; J: TRBJ2-1; D: TRBD2; size: many; DNA: TGTGCCTGGAGCCGGGGAACTAGCGGGGGGGCCCCTGAGCAGTTCTTC; CDR3: CAWSRGTSGGAPEQFF
V: TRBV28; J: TRBJ1-4; D: .; size: many; DNA: TGTGCCAGCAGCCAAGGGGGGACTAATGAAAAACTGTTTTTT; CDR3: CASSQGGTNEKLFF
V: TRBV3-1; J: TRBJ2-7; D: TRBD1; size: few; DNA: TGTGCCAGCAGCCAAGATCCGGGACAGCAATACTCCTACGAGCAGTACTTC; CDR3: CASSQDPGQQYSYEQYF
V: TRBV2; J: TRBJ2-3; D: .; size: .; DNA: TGTGCCAGCAGTGAGTGGGATTTTAGTGCAGATACGCAGTATTTT; CDR3: CASSEWDFSADTQYF
V: TRBV28; J: TRBJ1-4; D: .; size: many; DNA: TGTGCCAGCAGTTTACAAAACAGGGTTGGTAATGAAAAACTGTTTTTT; CDR3: CASSLQNRVGNEKLFF